This record looks at one T cell receptor beta chain sequence and its context. No cognate antigen has been identified for it. Nothing much larger sits one base from this clone, and base qualities are not available. Each collaborating institution followed its own protocols to collect whole blood in K2EDTA tubes. For TCRbeta analysis, collaborators shipped samples as frozen whole blood, isolated PBMCs, or DNA extracted from either of those sample types. The sample originates from a study of blood T cell repertoires in COVID-19 (dated by TCRdb to about 2020). About the investigation overall: The collaborator samples originated in the United States, Italy and Spain and spanned the acute and convalescent phases of COVID-19. The prospective study material was composed of cDNA or gDNA derived from T cells, B-cell-depleted T cells, or PBMCs. Subjects who had been exposed to COVID-19, were actively infected with it, or had recovered from it provided the deeply sampled blood TCRbeta repertoires that made up the dataset. The repertoires were made available in a free public database intended to serve as a resource for research on the immune response to SARS-CoV-2. Samples were obtained from the ongoing ImmuneRACE study (first 160 participants) and from roughly 1,300 subjects provided by 6 global collaborators. A de-identified subject ID, COVID-19 status, age in years and sex were almost always included in the sample metadata. HLA class I and class II types, where available, came from metadata supplied by the sample provider rather than from assay-based typing.

TCRbeta CDR3 regions were amplified from genomic DNA by means of the immunoSEQ Assay, a bias-controlled multiplex PCR. Per the source publication's procedure: The number of nucleated cells in each sample was estimated by amplification of reference gene primers within the assay. To quantify the absolute abundance of each unique TCRbeta CDR3 rearrangement, sequence reads were collapsed and filtered. For each sample, productive Simpson clonality was calculated as the square root of Simpson's diversity index over productive rearrangements. TCRdb took this table from immuneACCESS and kept in-frame rearrangements with V and J called. Such tables lack part of the clones; where checked against another copy, unresolved V genes explain under half of the gap, and the rest is unexplained. D and trimming were read from the DNA, whereas the V and J calls and clone size are those reported in that table. For this sample there are 50,000 or so clones; roughly nine tenths appear just once. Jointly, the top ten make up more than 3% of the sample.

Inclusive of the bounding cysteine and phenylalanine, the CDR3 is 15 residues long. Of the read, only the CDR3 DNA is kept; its 45 bases are in frame from base 1. CDR1 is given as SGHVS and CDR2 as FNYEAQ, both from the germline V gene. Here V drops 5 bases and J drops 6 bases, and the junction holds 9 bases not matched to any gene. What the study reported, not specific to this receptor: Clinical and demographic metadata were provided uncurated, with the amount varying by source and participant.

The sample was peripheral blood. This sequence originates from a human donor in a cohort sampled during active COVID-19. This chain is built from TRBV7-6 and TRBJ1-1, with 10 middle bases fitting TRBD1. The CDR3 amino acid sequence is: CASSRQGGTGAEAFF. The base sequence is TGTGCCAGCAGCCGACAGGGAGGGACAGGGGCTGAAGCTTTCTTT.